These 25 T cell receptor beta chains came from one sample sequenced in a study of cytomegalovirus exposure and HLA in healthy donors. Researchers ran the PCR with 60 Vbeta and 13 Jbeta primers. Generated by immunoSEQ multiplex PCR, the TCRdb table keeps only in-frame clones and is missing some. The repertoire holds roughly 100,000 clones, with less than 85% as singletons. Source material: PBMCs. All receptors come from a man aged 55-75 years in good health and CMV-seronegative.

Turning to this clone: An end of the junction does not agree with germline; a read error may underlie this. The chain employs TRBV30 and TRBJ2-3; possible D gene TRBD2, 7 bases. The CDR3 runs to 15 residues. Germline V gives CDR1 GTSNPN, CDR2 SVGIG (reference sequence). The CDR3 DNA reads as TGTGCCTGTAACAGGGTTCTGACTAGCACAGATACGCGGTATTTT. Translation: CACNRVLTSTDTRYF.

V usage is TRBV19 and J usage is TRBJ1-5, with 9 bases fitting TRBD1. CDR3 length: 17 residues. Trimming at V came to 1 base and at J to 3 bases, leaving 7 bases not matched to a gene. Germline CDR1 is LNHDA and CDR2 is SQIVND (reference sequence). CDR3 nucleotides: TGTGCCAGTAGTATAGGCCCCGGGACAGGGTCCAATCAGCCCCAGCATTTT. Protein sequence: CASSIGPGTGSNQPQHF.

J is TRBJ2-5 and V is TRBV6-6; D perhaps matches TRBD2 (5 bases). Germline V gene lookup returns CDR1 MNHNY and CDR2 SVGAGI (reference sequence). V was cut by 1 base and J by 3 bases, with 6 bases left in between. The CDR3 spans 13 residues. CDR3 coding DNA: TGTGCCAGCAGTTACTACGGGAAAGAGACCCAGTACTTC. Amino acids: CASSYYGKETQYF.

The rearrangement joins TRBV7-2 to TRBJ1-2; no clear D gene. V lost 2 bases, J lost 6 bases, and 7 bases lay in between. CDR3 length: 12 residues. Looked up from germline, CDR1 is SGHTA and CDR2 is FQGNSA. The CDR3 DNA reads TGTGCCAGCAGCTTAACCCCGGATGGCTACACCTTC. Its translation is CASSLTPDGYTF.

The rearrangement uses TRBV5-1 and TRBJ2-7; 9 nucleotides line up with TRBD2. This CDR3 has 16 amino acids. CDR1 is SGHRS, CDR2 YFSETQ, per germline. With 0 bases clipped from V and 5 bases from J, the junction kept 9 bases outside the gene matches. The CDR3 DNA is TGCGCCAGCAGCTTGGGTGCGGGGGGGCTTCAGGACGAGCAGTACTTC. Residues: CASSLGAGGLQDEQYF.

The chain employs TRBV14 and TRBJ2-1; 8 positions match TRBD2. The V segment lost 0 bases and the J segment 11 bases; nucleotides outside the gene matches: 3. Per germline, CDR1 SGHDN and CDR2 FVKESK. The CDR3 has 13 residues. The CDR3 DNA sequence: TGTGCCAGCAGCCAAGATTTAGCGGGACAGCAGTTCTTC. It yields the protein CASSQDLAGQQFF.

The rearrangement joins TRBV29-1 to TRBJ1-1, with D possibly being TRBD1 (5 bases). The V end was cut by 7 bases, the J end by 5 bases, with 14 bases between. Germline-derived CDR1 and CDR2 are SQVTM and ANQGSEA. CDR3 size: 12 residues. This chain's CDR3 is CSGGGEGTEAFF. DNA for the CDR3: TGCAGCGGGGGAGGGGAGGGGACTGAAGCTTTCTTT.

J is TRBJ2-1 and V is TRBV4-3; 13 bases are shared with TRBD2. The CDR3 consists of 17 residues. The V segment lost 0 bases and the J segment 10 bases; nucleotides outside the gene matches: 9. Germline-derived CDR1 and CDR2 are LGHNA and YSLEER. This CDR3 reads CASSQDRLAGGPSEQFF. Written as DNA, the CDR3 is TGCGCCAGCAGCCAAGATCGACTAGCGGGGGGCCCTAGCGAGCAGTTCTTC.

The V gene is TRBV5-1, the J gene TRBJ2-7; D remains ambiguous. Germline V gene sequence: CDR1 SGHRS, CDR2 YFSETQ. CDR3 length: 13 amino acids. V lost 1 base to trimming and J lost 3 bases, with 8 bases between them. The CDR3 DNA sequence: TGCGCCAGCAGCTTGTCTGGCGGCTACGAGCAGTACTTC. Residues: CASSLSGGYEQYF.

The chain couples TRBV7-2 to TRBJ2-2, with 13 bases fitting TRBD2. The V gene end was trimmed by 3 bases and the J gene end by 6 bases; junction bases not matched to a gene: 4. This CDR3 spans 16 amino acids. The germline CDR1 and CDR2 sequences are SGHTA and FQGNSA. Here the CDR3 reads CASSFWTSGGSGELFF. The DNA for the CDR3 is TGTGCCAGCAGCTTTTGGACTAGCGGGGGATCCGGGGAGCTGTTTTTT.

The rearrangement joins TRBV30 to TRBJ2-7; 12 bases agree with TRBD2. The germline CDR1 and CDR2 sequences are GTSNPN and SVGIG (reference sequence). The V and J ends lost 5 bases and 3 bases, in that order; junction bases with no gene match: 11. The CDR3 contains 16 residues. CDR3 in amino acids: CAWAPGLAGGRYEQYF. DNA of the CDR3: TGTGCCTGGGCCCCCGGTCTAGCGGGGGGGCGCTACGAGCAGTACTTC. Supplemented by reference TRBV30 and TRBJ2-7, the full variable domain reads SQTIHQWPATLVQPVGSPLSLECTVEGTSNPNLYWYRQAAGRGLQLLFYSVGIGQISSEVPQNLSASRPQDRQFILSSKKLLLSDSGFYLCAWAPGLAGGRYEQYFGPGTRLTVT.

The V and J genes are TRBV4-1 and TRBJ2-1; 10 positions agree with TRBD2. CDR3 length: 15 residues. V dropped 0 bases and J dropped 8; count of bases not matched to a gene: 4. Germline V gives CDR1 MGHRA, CDR2 YSYEKL. This chain's CDR3 is CASSQDLAGAYEQFF. CDR3 coding DNA: TGCGCCAGCAGCCAAGATCTAGCGGGGGCCTATGAGCAGTTCTTC.

The chain combines TRBV2 with TRBJ2-3; 9 bases agree with TRBD1. V gave up 8 bases and J gave up 6 bases; unmatched junction bases: 15. CDR3 size: 16 residues. Germline loops: CDR1 SNHLY, CDR2 FYNNEI. In nucleotides, the CDR3 is TGTGCCAGCCGCGAACAACAGGGGGCGTCCACGGATACGCAGTATTTT. It translates to CASREQQGASTDTQYF.

The CDR3 sequence is CASSQDGSAGVHSPLHF. The CDR3 DNA reads TGTGCCAGCAGCCAAGATGGGTCAGCCGGGGTGCATTCACCCCTCCACTTT. V is TRBV4-2 and J is TRBJ1-6, with D unresolved. The V end lost 0 bases, the J end lost 8 bases, and 17 bases lay between the germline ends. The CDR3 has 17 amino acids. Per germline, CDR1 LGHNA and CDR2 YNFKEQ.

This clone was seen a few times. The chain employs TRBV19 and TRBJ2-4; weak D call: TRBD1 (6 bases). CDR1 LNHDA and CDR2 SQIVND come from the germline V gene (reference sequence). This CDR3 spans 15 amino acids. V lost 6 bases and J 4 bases, leaving 16 bases between the germline ends. The DNA of the CDR3 is TGTGCCAGTAGCATTACAGGGACCAGAAAAAACATTCAGTACTTC. Its translation is CASSITGTRKNIQYF. The variable domain in full, with the rest retrieved from reference TRBV19 and TRBJ2-4, is DGGITQSPKYLFRKEGQNVTLSCEQNLNHDAMYWYRQDPGQGLRLIYYSQIVNDFQKGDIAEGYSVSREKKESFPLTVTSAQKNPTAFYLCASSITGTRKNIQYFGAGTRLSVL.

V and J are TRBV7-2 and TRBJ2-3, with 7 positions matching TRBD2. Germline-derived CDR1 and CDR2 are SGHTA and FQGNSA. V lost 1 base, J lost 8 bases, and 3 bases stayed unmatched. The length of the CDR3 is 13 residues. Here the CDR3 DNA reads TGTGCCAGCAGCTTAGGATCGGGAGGTACGCAGTATTTT. This codes for CASSLGSGGTQYF. The variable domain in full, completed from reference TRBV7-2 and TRBJ2-3, reads GAGVSQSPSNKVTEKGKDVELRCDPISGHTALYWYRQSLGQGLEFLIYFQGNSAPDKSGLPSDRFSAERTGGSVSTLTIQRTQQEDSAVYLCASSLGSGGTQYFGPGTRLTVL.

J is TRBJ2-7 and V is TRBV7-2; maybe TRBD1 (5 bases). The germline gives CDR1 SGHTA, CDR2 FQGNSA. This CDR3 comprises 16 residues. The V end lost 4 bases, the J end lost 0 bases, and 16 bases lay between the germline ends. The DNA of the CDR3 is TGTGCCAGCAGCTCCCAGGGTCAGACCAACTCCTACGAGCAGTACTTC. This translates into CASSSQGQTNSYEQYF.

The V and J genes are TRBV4-2 and TRBJ1-5; maybe TRBD1 (6 bases). CDR1 is LGHNA and CDR2 is YNFKEQ in the germline V gene. The CDR3 extends over 18 amino acids. The germline V and J ends were trimmed by 2 bases and 4 bases, with 21 bases remaining between them. Here the CDR3 reads CASSQHMGSWDNNQPQHF. CDR3 in DNA: TGTGCCAGCAGCCAACATATGGGGTCGTGGGACAATAATCAGCCCCAGCATTTT.

V is TRBV9 and J is TRBJ1-1, with D possibly TRBD1 on 5 matching bases. Trimming took 3 bases from V and 1 from J, leaving 13 bases between them. Germline V gene lookup returns CDR1 SGDLS and CDR2 YYNGEE. The CDR3 totals 15 residues. This CDR3 reads CASSGQKGKNTEAFF. Written as DNA, the CDR3 is TGTGCCAGCAGCGGTCAAAAGGGGAAGAACACTGAAGCTTTCTTT. The complete variable domain, with remaining parts taken from reference TRBV9 and TRBJ1-1, reads DSGVTQTPKHLITATGQRVTLRCSPRSGDLSVYWYQQSLDQGLQFLIQYYNGEERAKGNILERFSAQQFPDLHSELNLSSLELGDSALYFCASSGQKGKNTEAFFGQGTRLTVV.

This sequence joins TRBV14 and TRBJ1-2; no reliable D call. The CDR3 spans 14 residues. Germline CDR1 SGHDN, CDR2 FVKESK. V was pared by 1 base and J by 6 bases, with 12 bases between. The CDR3 DNA reads as TGTGCCAGCAGCCAAGGTGTCAGGCTCGATGGCTACACCTTC. Translation: CASSQGVRLDGYTF.

The V gene is TRBV19, the J gene TRBJ1-5; weak D call: TRBD1 (5 bases). Germline V gene data show CDR1 as LNHDA and CDR2 as SQIVND (reference sequence). Trimming removed 10 bases at V and 4 bases at J, with 14 bases between. The CDR3 sequence is 13 residues long. CDR3 DNA sequence: TGTGCCACCCAACTCAGGGTGAATCAGCCCCAGCATTTT. This gives the protein CATQLRVNQPQHF.

CDR3 residues: CASSLLGGGEAFF. CDR3 coding DNA: TGTGCCAGCAGCCTCTTGGGAGGGGGTGAAGCTTTCTTT. V usage is TRBV7-3 and J usage is TRBJ1-1; a weak D match, TRBD1 (6 bases). The V and J ends lost 5 bases and 7 bases respectively, with 14 bases between them. Germline CDR1 SGHTA, CDR2 FQGTGA. CDR3 length: 13 amino acids.

The V call is TRBV9, the J call TRBJ1-1; D is perhaps TRBD1 (6 bases). The CDR3 is 15 residues long. Germline CDR1 reads SGDLS; CDR2 reads YYNGEE. Trimming took off 4 bases at V and 1 base at J, with 14 bases between the two ends. The CDR3 loop is CASSFLDSGNTEAFF. DNA of the CDR3: TGTGCCAGCAGCTTCCTGGACAGTGGGAACACTGAAGCTTTCTTT.

The chain is built from TRBV7-9 and TRBJ1-5, with TRBD1 matching over 9 bases. V gave up 5 bases and J gave up 0 bases; unmatched junction bases: 5. This CDR3 is built from 16 residues. Germline values: CDR1 SEHNR, CDR2 FQNEAQ (reference sequence). Here the CDR3 reads CASSLTGGPSNQPQHF. CDR3 sequence (DNA): TGTGCCAGCAGCCTGACAGGGGGGCCTAGCAATCAGCCCCAGCATTTT.

The chain has TRBV7-9 and TRBJ1-1; 8 bases fit TRBD1. CDR1 is SEHNR, CDR2 FQNEAQ, per germline (reference sequence). J lost 0 bases, V lost 1 base, and 1 base had no gene match. The CDR3 length is 15 residues. DNA of the CDR3: TGTGCCAGCAGCTTAGGACAGGGGATGAACACTGAAGCTTTCTTT. It is translated as CASSLGQGMNTEAFF.